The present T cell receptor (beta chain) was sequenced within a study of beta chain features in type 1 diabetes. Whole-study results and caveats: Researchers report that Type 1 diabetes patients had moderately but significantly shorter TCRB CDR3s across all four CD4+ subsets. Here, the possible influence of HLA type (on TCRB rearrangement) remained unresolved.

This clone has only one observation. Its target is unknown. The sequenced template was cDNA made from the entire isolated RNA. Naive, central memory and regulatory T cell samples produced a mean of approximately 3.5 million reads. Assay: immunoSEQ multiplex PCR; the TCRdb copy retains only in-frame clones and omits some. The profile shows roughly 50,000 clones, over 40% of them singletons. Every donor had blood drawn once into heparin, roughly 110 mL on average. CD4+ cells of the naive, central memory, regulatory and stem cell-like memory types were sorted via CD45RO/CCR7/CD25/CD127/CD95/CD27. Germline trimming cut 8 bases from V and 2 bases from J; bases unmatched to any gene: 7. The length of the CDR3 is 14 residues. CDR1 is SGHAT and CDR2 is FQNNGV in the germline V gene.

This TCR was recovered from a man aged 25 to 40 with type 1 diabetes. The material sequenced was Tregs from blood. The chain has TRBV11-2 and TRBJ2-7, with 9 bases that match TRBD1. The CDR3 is CASAPGTGTYEQYF. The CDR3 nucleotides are TGTGCCAGCGCTCCAGGGACAGGGACCTACGAGCAGTACTTC.